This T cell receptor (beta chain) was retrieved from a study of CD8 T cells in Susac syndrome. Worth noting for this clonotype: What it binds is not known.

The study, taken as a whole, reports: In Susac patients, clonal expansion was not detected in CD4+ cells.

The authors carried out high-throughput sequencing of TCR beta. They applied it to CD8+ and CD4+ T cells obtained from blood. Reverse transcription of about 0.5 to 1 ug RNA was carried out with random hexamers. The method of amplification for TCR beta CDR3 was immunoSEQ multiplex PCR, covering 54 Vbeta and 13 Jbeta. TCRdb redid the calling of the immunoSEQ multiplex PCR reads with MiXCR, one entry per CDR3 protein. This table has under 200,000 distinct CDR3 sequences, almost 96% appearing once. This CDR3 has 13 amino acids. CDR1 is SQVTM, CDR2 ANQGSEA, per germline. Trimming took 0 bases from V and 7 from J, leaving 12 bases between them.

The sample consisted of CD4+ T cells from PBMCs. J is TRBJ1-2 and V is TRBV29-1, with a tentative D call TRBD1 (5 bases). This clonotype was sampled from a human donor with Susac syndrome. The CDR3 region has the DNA TGCAGCGTTGAAGAGGGGGTAGGCATTGGCTACACCTTC. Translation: CSVEEGVGIGYTF.